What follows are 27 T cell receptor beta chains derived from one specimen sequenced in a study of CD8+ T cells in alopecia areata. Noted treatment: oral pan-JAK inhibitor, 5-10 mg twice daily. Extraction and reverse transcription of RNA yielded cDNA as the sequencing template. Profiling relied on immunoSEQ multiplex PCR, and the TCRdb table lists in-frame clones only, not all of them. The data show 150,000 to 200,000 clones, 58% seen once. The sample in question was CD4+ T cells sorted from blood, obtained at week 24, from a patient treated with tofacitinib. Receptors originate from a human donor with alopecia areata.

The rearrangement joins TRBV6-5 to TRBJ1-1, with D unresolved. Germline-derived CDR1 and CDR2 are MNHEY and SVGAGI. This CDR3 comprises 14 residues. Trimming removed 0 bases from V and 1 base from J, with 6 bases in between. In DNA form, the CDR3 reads TGTGCCAGCAGTTACTCGAAGAGGAACACTGAAGCTTTCTTT. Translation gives CASSYSKRNTEAFF.

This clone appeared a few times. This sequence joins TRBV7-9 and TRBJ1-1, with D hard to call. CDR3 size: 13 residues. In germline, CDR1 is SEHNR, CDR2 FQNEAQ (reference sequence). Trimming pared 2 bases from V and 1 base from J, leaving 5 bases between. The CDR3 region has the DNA TGTGCCAGCAGCTTATTGGAGAACACTGAAGCTTTCTTT. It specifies CASSLLENTEAFF. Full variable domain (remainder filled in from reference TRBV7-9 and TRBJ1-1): DTGVSQNPRHKITKRGQNVTFRCDPISEHNRLYWYRQTLGQGPEFLTYFQNEAQLEKSRLLSDRFSAERPKGSFSTLEIQRTEQGDSAMYLCASSLLENTEAFFGQGTRLTVV.

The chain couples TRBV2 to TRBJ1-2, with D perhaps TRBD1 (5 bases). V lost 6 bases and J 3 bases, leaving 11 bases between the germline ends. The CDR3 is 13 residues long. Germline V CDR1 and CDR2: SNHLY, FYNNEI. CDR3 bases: TGTGCCAGCAGCGGGACGGTAGACTATGGCTACACCTTC. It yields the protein CASSGTVDYGYTF.

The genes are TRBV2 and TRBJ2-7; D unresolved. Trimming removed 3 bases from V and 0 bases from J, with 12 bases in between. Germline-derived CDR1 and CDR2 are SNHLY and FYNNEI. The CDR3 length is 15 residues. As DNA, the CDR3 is TGTGCCAGCAGTGAGGGCCGCCTAAGCTCCTACGAGCAGTACTTC. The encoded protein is CASSEGRLSSYEQYF.

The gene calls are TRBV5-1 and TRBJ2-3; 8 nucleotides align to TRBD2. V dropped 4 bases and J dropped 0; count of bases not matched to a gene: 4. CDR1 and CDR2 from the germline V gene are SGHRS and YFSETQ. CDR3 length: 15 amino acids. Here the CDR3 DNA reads TGCGCCAGCAGCCCGGCTAGCGGGAGCACAGATACGCAGTATTTT. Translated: CASSPASGSTDTQYF.

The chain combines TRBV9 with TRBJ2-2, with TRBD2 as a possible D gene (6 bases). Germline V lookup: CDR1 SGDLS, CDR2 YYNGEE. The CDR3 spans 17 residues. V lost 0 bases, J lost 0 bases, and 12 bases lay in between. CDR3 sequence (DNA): TGTGCCAGCAGCGTAGAAAGGGTAGCGGCGAACACCGGGGAGCTGTTTTTT. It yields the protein CASSVERVAANTGELFF.

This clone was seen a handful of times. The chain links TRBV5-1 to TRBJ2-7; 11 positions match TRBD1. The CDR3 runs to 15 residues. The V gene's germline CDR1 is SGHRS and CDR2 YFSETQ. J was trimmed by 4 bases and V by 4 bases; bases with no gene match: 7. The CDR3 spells CASSPPGDRGYEQYF. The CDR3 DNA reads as TGCGCCAGCAGCCCCCCGGGGGACAGGGGGTACGAGCAGTACTTC.

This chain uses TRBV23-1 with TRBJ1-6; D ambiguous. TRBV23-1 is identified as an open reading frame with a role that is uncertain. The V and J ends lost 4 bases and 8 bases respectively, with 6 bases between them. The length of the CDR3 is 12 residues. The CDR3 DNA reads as TGCGCCAGCAGTCGGTGTCATTCACCCCTCCACTTT. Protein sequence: CASSRCHSPLHF.

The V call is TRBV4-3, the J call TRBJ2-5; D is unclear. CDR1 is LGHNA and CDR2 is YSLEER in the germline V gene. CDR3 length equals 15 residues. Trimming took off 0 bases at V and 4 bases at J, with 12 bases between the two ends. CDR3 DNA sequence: TGCGCCAGCAGCCAAGAAGGCAGGTCCGGAGAGACCCAGTACTTC. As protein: CASSQEGRSGETQYF.

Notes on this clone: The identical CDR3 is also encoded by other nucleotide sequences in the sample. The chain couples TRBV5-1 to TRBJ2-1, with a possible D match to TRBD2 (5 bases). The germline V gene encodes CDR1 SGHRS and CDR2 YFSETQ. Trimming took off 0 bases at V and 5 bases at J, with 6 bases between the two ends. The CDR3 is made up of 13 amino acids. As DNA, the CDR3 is TGCGCCAGCAGCTTGGGCGGGCACAATGAGCAGTTCTTC. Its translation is CASSLGGHNEQFF.

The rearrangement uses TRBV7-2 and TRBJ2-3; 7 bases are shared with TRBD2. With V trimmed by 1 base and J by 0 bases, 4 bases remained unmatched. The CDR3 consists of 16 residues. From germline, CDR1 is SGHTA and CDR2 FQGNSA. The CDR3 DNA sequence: TGTGCCAGCAGCTTAGATGGCGGGGGTAGCACAGATACGCAGTATTTT. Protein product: CASSLDGGGSTDTQYF.

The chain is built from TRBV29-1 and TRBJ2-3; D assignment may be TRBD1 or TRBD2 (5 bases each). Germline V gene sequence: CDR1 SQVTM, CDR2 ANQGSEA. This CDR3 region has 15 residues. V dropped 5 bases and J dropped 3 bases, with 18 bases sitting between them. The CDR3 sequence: CSVLRSGTVTDTQYF. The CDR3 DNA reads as TGCAGCGTTCTTCGATCGGGGACCGTGACAGATACGCAGTATTTT.

The DNA for the CDR3 is TGCGCCAGCAGCTTTAAGGGACCGCGGGCGACCGACGAGCAGTACTTC. Protein product: CASSFKGPRATDEQYF. This chain connects TRBV5-1 to TRBJ2-7, with D possibly being TRBD1 or TRBD2 (5 bases each). Germline CDR1 and CDR2: SGHRS and YFSETQ. The CDR3 sequence is 16 residues long. V gave up 2 bases and J gave up 5 bases, with 20 bases separating them.

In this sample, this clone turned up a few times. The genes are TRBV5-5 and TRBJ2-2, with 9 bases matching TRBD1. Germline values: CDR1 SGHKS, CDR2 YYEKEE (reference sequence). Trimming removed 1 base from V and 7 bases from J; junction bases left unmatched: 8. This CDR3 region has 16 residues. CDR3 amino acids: CASSLLGTGHSGELFF. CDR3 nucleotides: TGTGCCAGCAGCTTGCTCGGGACAGGGCACAGCGGGGAGCTGTTTTTT.

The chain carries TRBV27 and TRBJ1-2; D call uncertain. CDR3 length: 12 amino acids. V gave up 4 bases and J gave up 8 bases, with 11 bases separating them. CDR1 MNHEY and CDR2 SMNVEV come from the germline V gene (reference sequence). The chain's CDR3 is CASSSLSGGYTF. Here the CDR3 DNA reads TGTGCCAGCAGTTCCCTTTCGGGGGGCTACACCTTC.

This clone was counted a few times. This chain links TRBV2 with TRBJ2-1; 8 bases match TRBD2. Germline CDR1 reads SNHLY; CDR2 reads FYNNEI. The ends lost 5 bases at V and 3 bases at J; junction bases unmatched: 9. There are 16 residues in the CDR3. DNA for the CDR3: TGTGCCAGCAGTCCTCAAACGGGGGGGCTCTACAATGAGCAGTTCTTC. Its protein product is CASSPQTGGLYNEQFF.

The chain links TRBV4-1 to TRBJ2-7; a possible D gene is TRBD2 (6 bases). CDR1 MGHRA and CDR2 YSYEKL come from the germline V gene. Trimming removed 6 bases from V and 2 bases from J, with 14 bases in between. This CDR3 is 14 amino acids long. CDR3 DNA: TGCGCCAGCAGTCGGGGACTCCTCGCCTACGAGCAGTACTTC. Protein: CASSRGLLAYEQYF.

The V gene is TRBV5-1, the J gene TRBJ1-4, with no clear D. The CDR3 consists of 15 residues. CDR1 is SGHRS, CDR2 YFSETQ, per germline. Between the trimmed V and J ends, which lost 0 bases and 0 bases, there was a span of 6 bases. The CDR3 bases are TGCGCCAGCAGCTTGGCCGGGGCAACTAATGAAAAACTGTTTTTT. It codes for CASSLAGATNEKLFF.

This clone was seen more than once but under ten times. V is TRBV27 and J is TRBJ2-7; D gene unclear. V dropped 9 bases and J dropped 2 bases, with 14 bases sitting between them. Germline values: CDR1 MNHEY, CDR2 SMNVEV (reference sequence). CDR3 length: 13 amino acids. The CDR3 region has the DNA TGTGCCAGTAGAGGAATTGGGCCCTACGAGCAGTACTTC. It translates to CASRGIGPYEQYF.

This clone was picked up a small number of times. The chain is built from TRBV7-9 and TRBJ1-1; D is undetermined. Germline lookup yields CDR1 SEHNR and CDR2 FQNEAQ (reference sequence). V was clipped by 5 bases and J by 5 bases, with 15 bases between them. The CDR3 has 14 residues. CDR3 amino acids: CASSPDGQRTEAFF. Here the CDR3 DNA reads TGTGCCAGCAGCCCAGATGGCCAGAGAACTGAAGCTTTCTTT.

CDR3: CASTRQDEAFF. CDR3 nucleotide sequence: TGTGCCAGCACGCGACAGGATGAAGCTTTCTTT. The chain couples TRBV25-1 to TRBJ1-1; D possibly corresponds to TRBD1 (6 bases). The CDR3 has 11 residues. Germline V lookup: CDR1 MGHDK, CDR2 SYGVNS. Trimming shortened V by 7 bases and J by 7 bases, and 10 bases separated the two germline ends.

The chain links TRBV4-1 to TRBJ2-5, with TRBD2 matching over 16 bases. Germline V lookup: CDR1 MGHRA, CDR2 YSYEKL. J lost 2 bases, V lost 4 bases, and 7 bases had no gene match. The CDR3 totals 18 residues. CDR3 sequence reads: CASSPYPGLAGGQETQYF. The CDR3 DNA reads TGCGCCAGCAGCCCCTACCCGGGACTAGCGGGGGGGCAAGAGACCCAGTACTTC.

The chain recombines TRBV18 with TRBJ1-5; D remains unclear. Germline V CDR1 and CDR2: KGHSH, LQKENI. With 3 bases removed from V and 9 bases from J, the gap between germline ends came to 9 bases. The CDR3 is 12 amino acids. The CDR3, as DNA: TGTGCCAGCTCACCCGACCGACTGCCCCAGCATTTT. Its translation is CASSPDRLPQHF.

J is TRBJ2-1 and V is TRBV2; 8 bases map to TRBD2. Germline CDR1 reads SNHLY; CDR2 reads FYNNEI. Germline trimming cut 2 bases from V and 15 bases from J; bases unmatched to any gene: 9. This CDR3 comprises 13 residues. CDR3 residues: CASSELLAGPRFF. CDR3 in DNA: TGTGCCAGCAGTGAACTTCTAGCGGGCCCGAGGTTCTTC.

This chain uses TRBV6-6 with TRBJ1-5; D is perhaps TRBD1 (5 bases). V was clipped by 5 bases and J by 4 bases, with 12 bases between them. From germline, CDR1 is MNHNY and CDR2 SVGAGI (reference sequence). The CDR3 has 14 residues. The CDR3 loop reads CASSPDSFNQPQHF. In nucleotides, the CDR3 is TGTGCCAGCAGTCCCGACAGCTTTAATCAGCCCCAGCATTTT.

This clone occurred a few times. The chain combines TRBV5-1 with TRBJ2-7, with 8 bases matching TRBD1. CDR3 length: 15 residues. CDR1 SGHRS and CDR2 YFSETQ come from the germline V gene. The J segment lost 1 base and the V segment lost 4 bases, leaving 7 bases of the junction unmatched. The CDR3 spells CASSVPDRASYEQYF. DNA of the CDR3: TGCGCCAGCAGCGTGCCGGACAGGGCATCCTACGAGCAGTACTTC.

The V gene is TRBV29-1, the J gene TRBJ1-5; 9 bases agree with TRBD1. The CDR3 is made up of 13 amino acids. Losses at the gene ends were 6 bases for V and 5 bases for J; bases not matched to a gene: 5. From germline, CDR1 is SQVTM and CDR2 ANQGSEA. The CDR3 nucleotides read TGCAGCGTGAAACAGGGGGCGCATCAGCCCCAGCATTTT. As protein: CSVKQGAHQPQHF.